The clone carrying this TCR beta chain was recorded many times. Its antigen is not identified. This record belongs to a study of CD8 T cells in ankylosing spondylitis. Study-wide findings and caveats: Disease-linked clones reportedly concentrated significantly in matched ankylosing spondylitis synovial fluid. Fewer than ten highly homologous variants made up a TCR beta motif that seemed to typify ankylosing spondylitis blood.

TCRdb itself ran the 5' RACE reads through MiXCR, one entry per CDR3 protein. The sample comprises fewer than 550,000 distinct CDR3 sequences, roughly 5.2% of which are singletons, and under 4.5% rests with the top ten. The germline V and J ends were trimmed by 7 bases and 0 bases, with 19 bases remaining between them. The CDR3 totals 16 residues. Germline CDR1 and CDR2: MDHEN and SYDVKM. The TCR was taken from a male donor with ankylosing spondylitis. The sample consisted of blood, either unsorted or a sorted T cell fraction (not recorded which). V is TRBV28 and J is TRBJ2-7, with D tentatively TRBD1 or TRBD2 (5 bases each). CDR3 DNA: TGTGCCAGCACAGGGACCCGACGCTTGAGCTCCTACGAGCAGTACTTC. Translation: CASTGTRRLSSYEQYF.